The 29 T cell receptor beta chains presented below share a single source sample, sequenced in a study of cytomegalovirus exposure and HLA in healthy donors. The method was immunoSEQ multiplex PCR; TCRdb's version includes in-frame clones alone and lacks a portion of them. The sample lists approximately 140,000 clones, roughly nine tenths occurring once. The material sequenced was PBMCs. These receptors were collected from a man aged 18 to 30 in good health and CMV-seronegative.

The chain uses TRBV4-1 and TRBJ1-4, with 7 bases matching TRBD1. Trimming removed 2 bases from V and 0 bases from J; junction bases left unmatched: 6. Looked up from germline, CDR1 is MGHRA and CDR2 is YSYEKL. CDR3 size: 17 residues. The CDR3 DNA sequence: TGCGCCAGCAGCCAAACGACAGGGATTGCAACTAATGAAAAACTGTTTTTT. As protein: CASSQTTGIATNEKLFF.

A single count supports this clone. J is TRBJ2-5 and V is TRBV6-5; a weak D match, TRBD2 (5 bases). CDR1 and CDR2 from the germline V gene are MNHEY and SVGAGI. The ends were cut back, 4 bases at V and 2 bases at J, with 17 bases in the middle. The CDR3 totals 16 residues. CDR3 bases: TGTGCCAGCAGTTTTGGACCGATGACTATACAAGAGACCCAGTACTTC. Translated, it gives CASSFGPMTIQETQYF.

J is TRBJ2-1 and V is TRBV5-1; 15 nucleotides agree with TRBD2. The J segment lost 5 bases and the V segment lost 6 bases, leaving 15 bases of the junction unmatched. Germline V lookup: CDR1 SGHRS, CDR2 YFSETQ. The CDR3 consists of 19 residues. The CDR3 loop reads CASTYRDPRTSGRDNEQFF. The CDR3 nucleotides read TGCGCCAGCACTTACCGGGACCCGAGGACTAGCGGGAGGGACAATGAGCAGTTCTTC.

V and J are TRBV7-8 and TRBJ2-5; 7 bases are a match to TRBD2. The germline V gene encodes CDR1 SGHVS and CDR2 FQNEAQ. Trimming took 4 bases from V and 2 from J; bases not matched to a gene: 10. This CDR3 contains 16 residues. CDR3: CASSSIFSGTQETQYF. The CDR3 DNA sequence: TGTGCCAGCAGCTCAATTTTCAGCGGGACTCAAGAGACCCAGTACTTC.

This sequence joins TRBV27 and TRBJ2-1, with 7 bases fitting TRBD2. V gave up 5 bases and J gave up 2 bases; unmatched junction bases: 3. The germline V gene encodes CDR1 MNHEY and CDR2 SMNVEV (reference sequence). This CDR3 comprises 14 residues. CDR3 amino acids: CASSPSGTYNEQFF. The CDR3 DNA reads as TGTGCCAGCAGTCCTAGCGGTACCTACAATGAGCAGTTCTTC.

This clone showed up just a few times. Here the CDR3 DNA reads TGTGCCAGCAGTGAATATGGGCCAAACACTGAAGCTTTCTTT. Amino acids: CASSEYGPNTEAFF. The chain carries TRBV2 and TRBJ1-1; D unresolved. The V end was cut by 2 bases, the J end by 2 bases, with 9 bases between. The CDR3 runs 14 residues. Germline CDR1 SNHLY, CDR2 FYNNEI.

The chain recombines TRBV2 with TRBJ1-2; the D is unclear. CDR1 and CDR2 from the germline V gene are SNHLY and FYNNEI. The CDR3 has 13 residues. V was pared by 2 bases and J by 7 bases, with 11 bases between. The CDR3 coding sequence is TGTGCCAGCAGTGAATGTCCGGGTTGTGGCTACACCTTC. Its translation is CASSECPGCGYTF.

The chain recombines TRBV10-1 with TRBJ1-2; no clear D. The V gene lost 2 bases and the J gene lost 4 bases, with 8 bases spanning the gap. This CDR3 contains 13 residues. CDR1 is WNHNN and CDR2 is SYGVQD in the germline V gene (reference sequence). The CDR3 sequence: CASSEDRLYGYTF. DNA for the CDR3: TGCGCCAGCAGTGAGGACCGACTCTATGGCTACACCTTC.

The CDR3 DNA reads TGCGCCAGCAGCCAAGATTGGGGGCGGGATGAAAAACTGTTTTTT. Its translation is CASSQDWGRDEKLFF. The chain links TRBV4-3 to TRBJ1-4; tentatively, D is TRBD1 (6 bases). This CDR3 is 15 amino acids long. Germline CDR1 and CDR2: LGHNA and YSLEER. The ends were cut back, 0 bases at V and 6 bases at J, with 11 bases in the middle.

The chain carries TRBV14 and TRBJ2-1; no clear D gene. V lost 5 bases and J 4 bases, leaving 9 bases between the germline ends. The CDR3 runs to 13 residues. From germline, CDR1 is SGHDN and CDR2 FVKESK. The CDR3 spells CASSFSPYNEQFF. The DNA for the CDR3 is TGTGCCAGCAGCTTCTCTCCTTACAATGAGCAGTTCTTC.

V gene TRBV27 combines with J gene TRBJ2-5; 7 nucleotides match TRBD1. This CDR3 is 13 amino acids long. Germline assignment: CDR1 MNHEY and CDR2 SMNVEV (reference sequence). Trimming removed 6 bases from V and 7 bases from J; junction bases left unmatched: 8. The CDR3 protein is CASRLTGSGTQYF. The CDR3 DNA sequence: TGTGCCAGCAGACTGACAGGGTCGGGGACCCAGTACTTC.

The chain recombines TRBV28 with TRBJ2-7, with a possible D match to TRBD2 (5 bases). The CDR3 is 15 residues long. V was shortened by 8 bases and J by 0 bases, with 17 bases between the two germline ends. Germline V lookup: CDR1 MDHEN, CDR2 SYDVKM. CDR3 region: CASARVAYSSYEQYF. For the CDR3, the DNA is TGTGCCAGCGCGCGGGTGGCTTATAGCTCCTACGAGCAGTACTTC.

CDR3 bases: TGTGCCAGCAACCGCGGCGGTCAGCCCCAGCATTTT. Its protein is CASNRGGQPQHF. The chain employs TRBV28 and TRBJ1-5; the D is unclear. V was shortened by 7 bases and J by 6 bases, with 10 bases between the two germline ends. This CDR3 is 12 amino acids long. Germline V lookup: CDR1 MDHEN, CDR2 SYDVKM. The whole variable domain, filled in from reference TRBV28 and TRBJ1-5, reads DVKVTQSSRYLVKRTGEKVFLECVQDMDHENMFWYRQDPGLGLRLIYFSYDVKMKEKGDIPEGYSVSREKKERFSLILESASTNQTSMYLCASNRGGQPQHFGDGTRLSIL.

The V and J genes are TRBV18 and TRBJ2-7, with 7 bases identical to TRBD2. The V gene end was trimmed by 3 bases and the J gene end by 2 bases; junction bases not matched to a gene: 7. CDR1 is KGHSH, CDR2 LQKENI, per germline. The CDR3 consists of 15 residues. The CDR3: CASSPVAGVPYEQYF. CDR3 bases: TGTGCCAGCTCACCGGTTGCGGGAGTACCCTACGAGCAGTACTTC. Full variable domain (missing parts from reference TRBV18 and TRBJ2-7): NAGVMQNPRHLVRRRGQEARLRCSPMKGHSHVYWYRQLPEEGLKFMVYLQKENIIDESGMPKERFSAEFPKEGPSILRIQQVVRGDSAAYFCASSPVAGVPYEQYFGPGTRLTVT.

This clone has just a few counts. The chain employs TRBV7-9 and TRBJ2-5, with 10 bases lining up with TRBD2. CDR3 length equals 16 residues. Germline-derived CDR1 and CDR2 are SEHNR and FQNEAQ (reference sequence). With 4 bases clipped from V and 1 base from J, the junction kept 6 bases outside the gene matches. The CDR3 loop reads CASSSPSGGGQETQYF. In nucleotides, the CDR3 is TGTGCCAGCAGCTCCCCTAGCGGGGGAGGCCAAGAGACCCAGTACTTC.

This sequence joins TRBV2 and TRBJ2-7; D may be TRBD2 (6 bases). With 8 bases removed from V and 7 bases from J, the gap between germline ends came to 18 bases. CDR3 size: 13 residues. Germline CDR1 SNHLY, CDR2 FYNNEI. The CDR3 sequence is CASLNWESGEQYF. CDR3 bases: TGTGCCAGCCTGAACTGGGAGAGCGGGGAGCAGTACTTC.

The V gene is TRBV28, the J gene TRBJ2-1; 15 nucleotides line up with TRBD2. J was trimmed by 8 bases and V by 5 bases; bases with no gene match: 7. The CDR3 length is 16 residues. The V gene's germline CDR1 is MDHEN and CDR2 SYDVKM. The CDR3 is CASSHSGLAGGYEQFF. The DNA of the CDR3 is TGTGCCAGCAGTCACTCCGGACTAGCGGGAGGGTATGAGCAGTTCTTC. Combining the CDR3 with reference TRBV28 and TRBJ2-1 gives the whole variable domain DVKVTQSSRYLVKRTGEKVFLECVQDMDHENMFWYRQDPGLGLRLIYFSYDVKMKEKGDIPEGYSVSREKKERFSLILESASTNQTSMYLCASSHSGLAGGYEQFFGPGTRLTVL.

The rearrangement uses TRBV29-1 and TRBJ1-1, with a tentative D call TRBD1 (5 bases). Germline loops: CDR1 SQVTM, CDR2 ANQGSEA. The germline V and J ends were trimmed by 8 bases and 1 base, with 8 bases remaining between them. The CDR3 totals 11 residues. CDR3 amino acids: CSWGENTEAFF. The DNA for the CDR3 is TGCAGCTGGGGGGAGAACACTGAAGCTTTCTTT.

The genes are TRBV5-6 and TRBJ2-1; D call uncertain. The V end lost 0 bases, the J end lost 6 bases, and 7 bases lay between the germline ends. The CDR3 has 13 residues. Per germline, CDR1 SGHDT and CDR2 YYEEEE. CDR3 amino acids: CASSLVGFNEQFF. The CDR3 DNA reads as TGTGCCAGCAGCTTGGTCGGTTTCAATGAGCAGTTCTTC.

The chain carries TRBV7-2 and TRBJ2-7; 7 nucleotides align to TRBD2. The CDR3 runs to 14 residues. The germline CDR1 and CDR2 sequences are SGHTA and FQGNSA. V shed 5 bases and J 0 bases; nucleotides not matched to a gene: 4. The CDR3 DNA sequence: TGTGCCAGCAGCCCGGGGGGATCCTCCTACGAGCAGTACTTC. It translates to CASSPGGSSYEQYF.

The V gene is TRBV2, the J gene TRBJ1-4; TRBD1 aligns across 8 bases. Trimming took 8 bases from V and 10 from J; bases not matched to a gene: 15. The CDR3 consists of 15 residues. The germline V gene has CDR1 SNHLY and CDR2 FYNNEI. CDR3 residues: CASRVDRGNVGKLFF. DNA of the CDR3: TGTGCCAGCCGGGTAGACAGGGGTAATGTGGGAAAACTGTTTTTT.

V gene TRBV5-4 combines with J gene TRBJ2-7; 7 nucleotides line up with TRBD2. V lost 6 bases and J lost 4; bases outside the gene matches: 16. The CDR3 has 16 residues. Germline CDR1 is SGHNT and CDR2 is YYREEE (reference sequence). This chain's CDR3 is CASTSGGSQRAYEQYF. In DNA, the CDR3 is TGTGCCAGCACTAGCGGCGGGAGCCAGCGGGCATACGAGCAGTACTTC.

CDR3 DNA: TGCGCCAGCAGCCAAGCGGACAGGGGCTACTCCTACGAGCAGTACTTC. The encoded protein is CASSQADRGYSYEQYF. The V and J genes are TRBV4-1 and TRBJ2-7, with TRBD1 matching over 9 bases. Trimming cost V 1 base and J 0 bases; bases outside gene matches: 4. Germline V CDR1 and CDR2: MGHRA, YSYEKL. The CDR3 consists of 16 residues.

This chain joins TRBV7-2 and TRBJ1-2, with 7 bases that match TRBD1. The V gene's germline CDR1 is SGHTA and CDR2 FQGNSA. CDR3 length: 14 residues. With 5 bases clipped from V and 5 bases from J, the junction kept 8 bases outside the gene matches. CDR3 coding DNA: TGTGCCAGCAGCCAGGGGACAGCGGCTTATGGCTACACCTTC. It translates to CASSQGTAAYGYTF.

CDR3 in amino acids: CATKRGYEQYF. The CDR3 nucleotides read TGTGCCACAAAAAGGGGGTACGAGCAGTACTTC. The chain couples TRBV19 to TRBJ2-7; D is perhaps TRBD1 (6 bases). V was shortened by 10 bases and J by 4 bases, with 11 bases between the two germline ends. The CDR3 runs 11 residues. The germline V gene has CDR1 LNHDA and CDR2 SQIVND (reference sequence).

V gene TRBV28 combines with J gene TRBJ1-2; TRBD1 is a possible D gene (6 bases). CDR1 and CDR2 from the germline V gene are MDHEN and SYDVKM. CDR3 size: 14 residues. Trimming took 5 bases from V and 7 from J, leaving 17 bases between them. This CDR3 is CASSLEAVGGGYTF. CDR3 bases: TGTGCCAGCAGTCTAGAGGCCGTAGGGGGTGGCTACACCTTC.

The rearrangement joins TRBV5-1 to TRBJ1-2; 7 nucleotides match TRBD1. CDR1 and CDR2 from the germline V gene are SGHRS and YFSETQ. V gave up 4 bases and J gave up 4 bases; unmatched junction bases: 7. This CDR3 comprises 14 residues. DNA for the CDR3: TGCGCCAGCAGCCAGACCCCAGGGGGCTATGGCTACACCTTC. Protein: CASSQTPGGYGYTF.

The chain recombines TRBV5-1 with TRBJ1-2; 11 nucleotides line up with TRBD1. The CDR3 spans 16 residues. Germline assignment: CDR1 SGHRS and CDR2 YFSETQ. V shed 4 bases and J 0 bases; nucleotides not matched to a gene: 5. This CDR3 reads CASSGQGAPANYGYTF. CDR3 DNA sequence: TGCGCCAGCAGCGGACAGGGGGCGCCTGCTAACTATGGCTACACCTTC. Based on the CDR3 plus reference TRBV5-1 and TRBJ1-2, the full variable domain is KAGVTQTPRYLIKTRGQQVTLSCSPISGHRSVSWYQQTPGQGLQFLFEYFSETQRNKGNFPGRFSGRQFSNSRSEMNVSTLELGDSALYLCASSGQGAPANYGYTFGSGTRLTVV.

Concerning this clone: The conserved final phenylalanine or tryptophan is absent from the CDR3, which likely points to a read error. Because the CDR3's place on the DNA is in doubt, the DNA is left out and the CDR3 is given as listed by TCRdb. The rearrangement uses TRBV5-4 and TRBJ1-2; the table calls TRBD1, which could not be checked here. Per germline, CDR1 SGHNT and CDR2 YYREEE (reference sequence). The CDR3 is 14 amino acids in total, end residues counted. The CDR3: CASLPFVPGKTYGY.